This is a list of T cell receptor beta chains from one sample in a study of shared clonotypes between healthy human individuals. Repertoires were generated with immunoSEQ multiplex PCR, while TCRdb's copy carries only in-frame clones and drops some. The sample has roughly 500,000 clones, 70% to 80% seen once. Sequencing was carried out using PBMCs. Receptors originate from a woman between 40 and 55 years old in good health. Some clones in this sample may be carry-over from other donors' samples. The CDR3 runs from the conserved cysteine through the conserved F or W. A D gene is named only where the DNA matches it firmly. Not every row has a clone size; where given, it reads once, few, many or a size class.

V gene	J gene	clone size	D gene	CDR3 protein	CDR3 DNA
TRBV6-4	TRBJ2-3	few	NA	CASSVQGGTDTQYF	TGTGCCAGCAGTGTGCAGGGGGGGACAGATACGCAGTATTTT
TRBV28	TRBJ2-7	NA	TRBD2	CASSQTSTHEQYF	TGTGCCAGCAGCCAGACTAGCACCCACGAGCAGTACTTC
TRBV11-2	TRBJ1-2	NA	TRBD1	CASSEQGAVSGYTF	TGTGCCAGCAGCGAACAGGGGGCGGTGAGTGGCTACACCTTC
TRBV5-1	TRBJ1-5	NA	NA	CASSLAGSRNQPQHF	TGCGCCAGCAGCTTGGCGGGTTCGCGCAATCAGCCCCAGCATTTT
TRBV7-9	TRBJ2-1	NA	NA	CASSLRGGPYNEQFF	TGTGCCAGCAGCTTAAGGGGGGGACCCTACAATGAGCAGTTCTTC
TRBV5-1	TRBJ2-1	NA	NA	CASSLGPSNNEQFF	TGCGCCAGCAGCTTGGGTCCTTCCAACAATGAGCAGTTCTTC
TRBV7-9	TRBJ1-1	NA	NA	CASSSEDWYTEAFF	TGTGCCAGCAGCTCCGAAGACTGGTACACTGAAGCTTTCTTT
TRBV5-1	TRBJ2-3	NA	NA	CASSLAVIGTDTQYF	TGCGCCAGCAGCTTGGCGGTGATAGGCACAGATACGCAGTATTTT
TRBV7-3	TRBJ2-3	NA	NA	CASSPSISKSDTQYF	TGTGCCAGCAGCCCAAGCATCTCCAAGTCAGATACGCAGTATTTT
TRBV2	TRBJ1-2	NA	TRBD1	CASMGGGAVFGYTF	TGTGCCAGCATGGGAGGGGGCGCAGTATTTGGCTACACCTTC
TRBV28	TRBJ2-5	NA	NA	CASSQGLKETQYF	TGTGCCAGCAGCCAAGGACTAAAGGAGACCCAGTACTTC
TRBV7-3	TRBJ2-2	NA	TRBD1	CASSLRGYTGELFF	TGTGCCAGCAGCCTCAGGGGGTACACCGGGGAGCTGTTTTTT
TRBV9	TRBJ1-1	many	NA	CASSVASGTEAFF	TGTGCCAGCAGCGTAGCCAGTGGAACTGAAGCTTTCTTT
TRBV7-9	TRBJ1-2	NA	NA	CASSLGQRYGYTF	TGTGCCAGCAGCTTAGGACAGCGCTATGGCTACACCTTC
TRBV7-3	TRBJ2-3	few	TRBD2	CASSRYRAAGGLDTQYF	TGTGCCAGCAGCCGTTATAGGGCGGCGGGAGGGCTCGATACGCAGTATTTT
TRBV2	TRBJ2-7	NA	TRBD1	CASRTGPSYEQYF	TGTGCCAGCAGGACAGGGCCGTCCTACGAGCAGTACTTC
TRBV5-1	TRBJ2-1	NA	NA	CASSFSVQDYNEQFF	TGCGCCAGCAGCTTCAGTGTGCAGGACTACAATGAGCAGTTCTTC
TRBV5-4	TRBJ1-1	NA	NA	CASSYGRDGGTTEAFF	TGTGCCAGCAGCTACGGAAGGGACGGAGGGACAACTGAAGCTTTCTTT
TRBV7-3	TRBJ1-6	NA	TRBD1	CASSSAGTDNSPLHF	TGTGCCAGCAGCTCCGCCGGGACAGATAATTCACCCCTCCACTTT
TRBV7-9	TRBJ2-2	NA	NA	CAFTAGSNTGELFF	TGTGCCTTCACGGCGGGATCGAACACCGGGGAGCTGTTTTTT
TRBV19	TRBJ1-5	few	NA	CASSPGGDGKNQPQHF	TGTGCCAGTAGCCCCGGTGGAGACGGAAAGAATCAGCCCCAGCATTTT
TRBV7-3	TRBJ2-1	NA	NA	CASSLNSVYNEQFF	TGTGCCAGCAGCTTAAACTCAGTTTACAATGAGCAGTTCTTC
TRBV4-2	TRBJ2-3	many	NA	CASSQEWTDTQYF	TGTGCCAGCAGCCAAGAGTGGACAGATACGCAGTATTTT
TRBV7-8	TRBJ1-1	once	TRBD1	CASSLTQGVNTEAFF	TGTGCCAGCAGCCTGACACAGGGGGTGAACACTGAAGCTTTCTTT
TRBV18	TRBJ2-7	NA	NA	CASSPYRPEFYEQYF	TGTGCCAGCTCACCCTATCGCCCGGAGTTTTACGAGCAGTACTTC
TRBV5-1	TRBJ1-1	NA	NA	CASSLGRPVEAFF	TGCGCCAGCAGCTTGGGGCGGCCGGTGGAAGCTTTCTTT
TRBV4-3	TRBJ2-1	NA	TRBD2	CASSQDSGTAREQFF	TGCGCCAGCAGCCAAGATAGCGGGACGGCTCGTGAGCAGTTCTTC
TRBV11-2	TRBJ1-3	NA	TRBD1	CASSPGQGVTFGNTIYF	TGTGCCAGCAGCCCAGGACAGGGTGTTACCTTTGGAAACACCATATATTTT
TRBV5-4	TRBJ2-5	NA	TRBD2	CASSVGLANGETQYF	TGTGCCAGCAGCGTAGGACTAGCGAACGGGGAGACCCAGTACTTC
TRBV7-2	TRBJ2-7	NA	NA	CASSLGPSDGLEQYF	TGTGCCAGCAGCTTAGGGCCTAGCGATGGCCTGGAGCAGTACTTC
TRBV30	TRBJ2-5	NA	NA	CAWSSSSETQYF	TGTGCCTGGAGTTCTAGTTCAGAGACCCAGTACTTC
TRBV30	TRBJ2-5	NA	NA	CAWSRTGGGETQYF	TGTGCCTGGAGCCGTACCGGGGGAGGAGAGACCCAGTACTTC
TRBV5-1	TRBJ1-4	NA	NA	CASSLGQPSNEKLFF	TGCGCCAGCAGCTTGGGACAGCCATCTAATGAAAAACTGTTTTTT
TRBV7-3	TRBJ2-3	NA	TRBD2	CASSLSRTSGTGADTQYF	TGTGCCAGCAGCTTAAGTAGGACTAGCGGGACTGGCGCAGATACGCAGTATTTT
TRBV10-2	TRBJ2-5	NA	TRBD2	CASSEVVAGEETQYF	TGCGCCAGCAGTGAGGTGGTAGCGGGGGAAGAGACCCAGTACTTC
TRBV6-5	TRBJ1-1	NA	NA	CASSSPGSGLTEAFF	TGTGCCAGCAGTTCCCCCGGGTCGGGGCTCACTGAAGCTTTCTTT
TRBV5-1	TRBJ2-7	NA	NA	CASTLSYEQYF	TGCGCCAGCACCCTATCCTACGAGCAGTACTTC
TRBV7-8	TRBJ2-5	many	NA	CASSPTRMGRYQETQYF	TGTGCCAGCAGCCCAACCCGGATGGGAAGGTACCAAGAGACCCAGTACTTC
TRBV7-9	TRBJ2-7	NA	TRBD1	CASSLNTGTAFGQYF	TGTGCCAGCAGCCTAAACACCGGGACAGCTTTTGGGCAGTACTTC